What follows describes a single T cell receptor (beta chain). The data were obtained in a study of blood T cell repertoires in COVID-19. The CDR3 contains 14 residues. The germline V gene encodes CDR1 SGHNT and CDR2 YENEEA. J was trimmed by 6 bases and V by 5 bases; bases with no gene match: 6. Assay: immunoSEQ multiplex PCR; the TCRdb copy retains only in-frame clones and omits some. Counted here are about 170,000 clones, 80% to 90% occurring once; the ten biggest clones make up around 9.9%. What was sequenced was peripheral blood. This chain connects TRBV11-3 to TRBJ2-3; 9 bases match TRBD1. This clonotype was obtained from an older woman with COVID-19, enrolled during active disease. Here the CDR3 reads CASSRRTGADTQYF. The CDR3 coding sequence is TGTGCCAGCAGCCGAAGGACAGGGGCGGATACGCAGTATTTT.